Following are 22 T cell receptor beta chains from one sample sequenced in a study of cytomegalovirus exposure and HLA in healthy donors. The study ran its PCR with 60 Vbeta and 13 Jbeta primers. Using immunoSEQ multiplex PCR, the repertoire was profiled, and TCRdb retains in-frame clones only, with some absent. The sample yields roughly 230,000 clones, 92% seen once. What was sequenced was PBMCs. The origin of the receptors is a girl aged 2 to 9 in good health and CMV-seronegative.

The chain is built from TRBV7-3 and TRBJ2-5, with 11 bases that match TRBD2. The CDR3 is 15 amino acids. The V and J ends lost 5 bases and 5 bases, in that order; junction bases with no gene match: 7. Germline lookup yields CDR1 SGHTA and CDR2 FQGTGA. CDR3 protein: CASSLLAGGGETQYF. Written as DNA, the CDR3 is TGTGCCAGCAGCCTCCTAGCGGGGGGAGGGGAGACCCAGTACTTC.

V usage is TRBV30 and J usage is TRBJ1-6; D gene ambiguous. CDR1 is GTSNPN and CDR2 is SVGIG in the germline V gene (reference sequence). V was trimmed by 2 bases and J by 4 bases, leaving 15 bases between them. CDR3 length: 16 amino acids. The DNA of the CDR3 is TGTGCCTGGAGTCTCCCCCCAAGAGGATATAATTCACCCCTCCACTTT. Protein: CAWSLPPRGYNSPLHF.

The gene calls are TRBV6-5 and TRBJ1-2; D is perhaps TRBD1 (5 bases). The CDR3 covers 16 residues. CDR1 is MNHEY, CDR2 SVGAGI, per germline. V dropped 0 bases and J dropped 3 bases, with 14 bases sitting between them. The CDR3 DNA is TGTGCCAGCAGTTACTCGCAGGCAGGGCCCTACTATGGCTACACCTTC. It yields the protein CASSYSQAGPYYGYTF.

DNA of the CDR3: TGTGCCTGGGGGCCTCAGGGTACCTATAATTCACCCCTCCACTTT. Translated: CAWGPQGTYNSPLHF. J is TRBJ1-6 and V is TRBV30, with D possibly TRBD1 on 5 matching bases. The CDR3 runs 15 residues. V was clipped by 5 bases and J by 2 bases, with 13 bases between them. CDR1 is GTSNPN and CDR2 is SVGIG in the germline V gene (reference sequence).

This chain uses TRBV4-1 with TRBJ2-3; 15 positions agree with TRBD2. This CDR3 comprises 19 residues. Unmatched junction bases numbered 9, after V lost 1 base and J lost 4 bases. Looked up from germline, CDR1 is MGHRA and CDR2 is YSYEKL. The CDR3 sequence is CASSQVSRTSGGAADTQYF. The CDR3 region has the DNA TGCGCCAGCAGCCAAGTGTCCAGGACTAGCGGGGGGGCGGCAGATACGCAGTATTTT.

The J gene is TRBJ1-1, the V gene TRBV6-5; unclear D gene. The V gene lost 2 bases and the J gene lost 1 base, with 8 bases spanning the gap. Per the germline V gene, CDR1 is MNHEY and CDR2 is SVGAGI. The CDR3 is made up of 14 amino acids. The CDR3 bases are TGTGCCAGCAGTTACAGCGGAACGAACACTGAAGCTTTCTTT. Protein: CASSYSGTNTEAFF.

The CDR3 nucleotides are TGTGCCAGCAGCGCCCGGGACAAACATTCGGGGCAGTTCTTC. Amino acids: CASSARDKHSGQFF. The genes are TRBV21-1 and TRBJ2-1; the tabulated D call, TRBD1, remains unverified against the DNA. TRBV21-1 is a pseudogene segment. The CDR3 sequence is 14 residues long.

The J gene is TRBJ2-3, the V gene TRBV20-1; D is uncertain. V shed 5 bases and J shed 5 bases, with 8 bases lying between them. Germline CDR1 DFQATT, CDR2 SNEGSKA (reference sequence). The CDR3 is 11 residues long. The CDR3 spells CSAPRVDTQYF. CDR3 DNA: TGCAGTGCTCCACGCGTAGATACGCAGTATTTT.

This chain connects TRBV18 to TRBJ2-1; 12 bases map to TRBD2. Germline V gene sequence: CDR1 KGHSH, CDR2 LQKENI. The CDR3 is 19 amino acids. The trim removed 4 bases at V and 0 bases at J, leaving 10 bases unmatched. This CDR3 is CASSQPGLAGGPSYNEQFF. CDR3 nucleotide sequence: TGTGCCAGCTCACAACCGGGGCTAGCGGGGGGGCCCTCCTACAATGAGCAGTTCTTC.

The chain has TRBV6-4 and TRBJ2-1; TRBD2 matches at 10 bases. The junction had 12 bases not matched to a gene; V was cut back by 6 bases and J by 7 bases. CDR3 size: 16 residues. Germline V gene data show CDR1 as MRHNA and CDR2 as SNTAGT. The CDR3 coding sequence is TGTGCCAGCAGCTTCGAGAGCGGGGGGGCTTATAATGAGCAGTTCTTC. Translated, it gives CASSFESGGAYNEQFF.

The chain combines TRBV6-6 with TRBJ1-1, with a possible D match to TRBD1 (5 bases). CDR3 length: 12 amino acids. V was shortened by 8 bases and J by 5 bases, with 12 bases between the two germline ends. CDR1 is MNHNY, CDR2 SVGAGI, per germline (reference sequence). CDR3 loop: CASQRGETEAFF. The CDR3 DNA sequence: TGTGCCAGCCAGCGGGGGGAGACTGAAGCTTTCTTT.

Notes on this clone: Other DNA sequences in this specimen translate into the identical CDR3. The rearrangement links TRBV9 to TRBJ1-2, with 8 bases that match TRBD1. The CDR3 covers 14 residues. Losses at the gene ends were 3 bases for V and 3 bases for J; bases not matched to a gene: 4. Germline V CDR1 and CDR2: SGDLS, YYNGEE. CDR3 protein: CASSAGTGDYGYTF. CDR3 in DNA: TGTGCCAGCAGCGCCGGGACAGGAGACTATGGCTACACCTTC.

This chain uses TRBV2 with TRBJ2-1; 7 bases agree with TRBD2. The V gene's germline CDR1 is SNHLY and CDR2 FYNNEI. The J segment lost 3 bases and the V segment lost 8 bases, leaving 4 bases of the junction unmatched. The length of the CDR3 is 13 residues. CDR3 in DNA: TGTGCCAGCGGGTCTAGCGGCTACAATGAGCAGTTCTTC. Translation: CASGSSGYNEQFF.

J is TRBJ2-7 and V is TRBV4-1; 10 positions agree with TRBD2. The ends lost 3 bases at V and 3 bases at J; junction bases unmatched: 5. Germline-derived CDR1 and CDR2 are MGHRA and YSYEKL. CDR3 length: 15 residues. The CDR3 protein is CASSHYTSGDYEQYF. CDR3 sequence (DNA): TGCGCCAGCAGCCACTACACTAGCGGGGACTACGAGCAGTACTTC.

The V and J genes are TRBV7-9 and TRBJ2-1; TRBD2 might be the D (5 bases). Germline CDR1 reads SEHNR; CDR2 reads FQNEAQ (reference sequence). Trimming pared 1 base from V and 9 bases from J, leaving 16 bases between. The CDR3 length is 15 residues. This chain's CDR3 is CASSLVHPRASEQFF. As DNA, the CDR3 is TGTGCCAGCAGCTTAGTTCACCCGAGGGCCAGTGAGCAGTTCTTC.

The chain recombines TRBV28 with TRBJ2-1; possible D gene TRBD2, 6 bases. Germline loops: CDR1 MDHEN, CDR2 SYDVKM. Between the trimmed V and J ends, which lost 8 bases and 7 bases, there was a span of 12 bases. The CDR3 sequence is 12 residues long. CDR3 in DNA: TGTGCCAGCGGGACTGGGGGGAATGAGCAGTTCTTC. Its protein product is CASGTGGNEQFF.

This chain uses TRBV19 with TRBJ1-1; 9 bases are shared with TRBD1. J was trimmed by 0 bases and V by 8 bases; bases with no gene match: 1. This CDR3 has 13 residues. Germline CDR1 reads LNHDA; CDR2 reads SQIVND (reference sequence). As DNA, the CDR3 is TGTGCCAGTTGGGACAGGGTGAACACTGAAGCTTTCTTT. Translating it yields CASWDRVNTEAFF.

The J gene is TRBJ1-5, the V gene TRBV6-1; D uncertain. The germline V gene has CDR1 MNHNS and CDR2 SASEGT. V lost 1 base to trimming and J lost 4 bases, with 11 bases between them. The CDR3 contains 15 residues. The CDR3 region is CASSEGVTENQPQHF. The DNA of the CDR3 is TGTGCCAGCAGTGAAGGGGTGACGGAGAATCAGCCCCAGCATTTT.

This rearrangement joins TRBV23-1 to TRBJ2-2; TRBD2 agrees at 15 bases. TRBV23-1 is an ORF; its function is uncertain. V shed 0 bases, J shed 7 bases, and the junction held 15 bases outside the gene matches. The CDR3 spans 21 residues. CDR3 nucleotides: TGCGCCAGCAGTCAATCGGGGACTAGCGGGGGGCCTATTATTGACGTCGGGGAGCTGTTTTTT. Translating gives CASSQSGTSGGPIIDVGELFF.

The V call is TRBV18, the J call TRBJ2-7, with 7 bases aligning to TRBD2. The V gene end was trimmed by 6 bases and the J gene end by 6 bases; junction bases not matched to a gene: 8. Germline-derived CDR1 and CDR2 are KGHSH and LQKENI. The length of the CDR3 is 13 residues. DNA for the CDR3: TGTGCCAGCTCGCCGGGGGGAGATGGCGAGCAGTACTTC. Translating gives CASSPGGDGEQYF.

This clone occurred once. The genes are TRBV15 and TRBJ2-5; the D gene is possibly TRBD2 (6 bases). The V gene's germline CDR1 is LNHNV and CDR2 YYDKDF (reference sequence). The CDR3 covers 15 residues. V was clipped by 0 bases and J by 0 bases, with 8 bases between them. CDR3 in amino acids: CATSRDRTNQETQYF. CDR3 bases: TGTGCCACCAGCAGAGATCGGACTAACCAAGAGACCCAGTACTTC.

This clone was picked up one time. The chain has TRBV5-4 and TRBJ2-3, with 9 bases lining up with TRBD2. With V trimmed by 4 bases and J by 5 bases, 17 bases remained unmatched. Germline-derived CDR1 and CDR2 are SGHNT and YYREEE (reference sequence). The CDR3 is 18 amino acids. CDR3 sequence: CASSLQGGGGGAKDTQYF. CDR3 nucleotide sequence: TGTGCCAGCAGCCTTCAGGGGGGTGGCGGGGGGGCGAAAGATACGCAGTATTTT.